A single sample is the source of the 29 T cell receptor beta chains below, sequenced in a study of long-term antiretroviral therapy in people with HIV. Version v3.0 of the immunoSEQ assay ran at survey level. The assay was immunoSEQ multiplex PCR, and TCRdb's table has in-frame clones only and misses some. The sample has about 25,000 clones; roughly three quarters are singletons. The sample in question was unsorted PBMCs, obtained 2.1 years after starting antiretroviral therapy. Source of these receptors: a man between 25 and 39 years old with HIV.

About this clone: At one end the junction does not follow the germline gene, possibly because of a read error. The J gene is TRBJ2-3, the V gene TRBV10-2, with D possibly TRBD1 on 6 matching bases. Germline CDR1 WSHSY, CDR2 SAAADI. The CDR3 spans 14 residues. Here the CDR3 DNA reads TGCGCCAGCAGAAGACAGGCCAGCACAGATGCGCAGTATTTT. It translates to CASRRQASTDAQYF.

DNA of the CDR3: TGTGCCAGCAGTGTACAGGGGAATCAGCCCCAGCATTTT. Translated, it gives CASSVQGNQPQHF. The chain joins TRBV6-1 to TRBJ1-5, with 7 positions matching TRBD1. CDR1 and CDR2 (germline): MNHNS, SASEGT. The trim removed 4 bases at V and 4 bases at J, leaving 1 base unmatched. This CDR3 has 13 residues.

The chain uses TRBV5-4 and TRBJ1-2; the D gene is possibly TRBD1 (5 bases). Germline V gene data show CDR1 as SGHNT and CDR2 as YYREEE (reference sequence). This CDR3 is 15 amino acids long. V lost 4 bases and J lost 0, with 13 bases in between. The CDR3 sequence is CASSPGEGPNYGYTF. DNA of the CDR3: TGTGCCAGCAGCCCCGGGGAGGGGCCTAACTATGGCTACACCTTC. Variable domain in full (rest from reference TRBV5-4 and TRBJ1-2): ETGVTQSPTHLIKTRGQQVTLRCSSQSGHNTVSWYQQALGQGPQFIFQYYREEENGRGNFPPRFSGLQFPNYSSELNVNALELDDSALYLCASSPGEGPNYGYTFGSGTRLTVV.

This chain links TRBV27 with TRBJ1-5; D gene ambiguous. CDR1 is MNHEY, CDR2 SMNVEV, per germline (reference sequence). The CDR3 covers 15 residues. The V and J ends lost 6 bases and 0 bases respectively, with 12 bases between them. CDR3 nucleotides: TGTGCCAGCAGGCGGGAAACCTATAGCAATCAGCCCCAGCATTTT. Its translation: CASRRETYSNQPQHF.

The chain carries TRBV28 and TRBJ1-2; D ambiguous. The CDR3 runs 15 residues. The germline V and J ends were trimmed by 5 bases and 0 bases, with 13 bases remaining between them. The germline gives CDR1 MDHEN, CDR2 SYDVKM. The DNA for the CDR3 is TGTGCCAGCAGTCTCGACCCCGGAGCTAACTATGGCTACACCTTC. It specifies CASSLDPGANYGYTF.

The chain recombines TRBV27 with TRBJ1-3; D gene unclear. In germline, CDR1 is MNHEY, CDR2 SMNVEV (reference sequence). V shed 2 bases and J shed 3 bases, with 5 bases lying between them. The CDR3 length is 13 residues. DNA for the CDR3: TGTGCCAGCAGTTTAACGAATGGAAACACCATATATTTT. Translated, it gives CASSLTNGNTIYF.

V gene TRBV28 combines with J gene TRBJ1-2; the D is unclear. CDR1 is MDHEN and CDR2 is SYDVKM in the germline V gene. The CDR3 is 13 residues long. V was clipped by 5 bases and J by 2 bases, with 9 bases between them. As DNA, the CDR3 is TGTGCCAGCAGTGTACCGAACAACTATGGCTACACCTTC. This gives the protein CASSVPNNYGYTF.

The rearrangement joins TRBV25-1 to TRBJ2-3, with D possibly being TRBD2 (6 bases). The ends were cut back, 4 bases at V and 0 bases at J, with 11 bases in the middle. The V gene's germline CDR1 is MGHDK and CDR2 SYGVNS. The CDR3 totals 15 residues. This chain's CDR3 is CASSAWGVSTDTQYF. CDR3 bases: TGTGCCAGCAGTGCGTGGGGGGTGAGCACAGATACGCAGTATTTT.

This chain joins TRBV28 and TRBJ2-3; 9 bases map to TRBD2. This CDR3 is built from 18 residues. Germline CDR1 and CDR2: MDHEN and SYDVKM. J lost 0 bases, V lost 4 bases, and 11 bases had no gene match. In nucleotides, the CDR3 is TGTGCCAGCAGTTCCAGGTTTCTTGCGGGGGGGAGCACAGATACGCAGTATTTT. Translation gives CASSSRFLAGGSTDTQYF. Using reference TRBV28 and TRBJ2-3 for the parts outside the CDR3, the full variable domain is DVKVTQSSRYLVKRTGEKVFLECVQDMDHENMFWYRQDPGLGLRLIYFSYDVKMKEKGDIPEGYSVSREKKERFSLILESASTNQTSMYLCASSSRFLAGGSTDTQYFGPGTRLTVL.

The chain couples TRBV5-5 to TRBJ2-2; D ambiguous. This CDR3 is built from 12 residues. The germline V and J ends were trimmed by 1 base and 2 bases, with 0 bases remaining between them. Germline-derived CDR1 and CDR2 are SGHKS and YYEKEE (reference sequence). The CDR3 region has the DNA TGTGCCAGCAGCTTGAACACCGGGGAGCTGTTTTTT. Amino acids: CASSLNTGELFF.

This sequence joins TRBV15 and TRBJ2-7; 10 bases map to TRBD2. The CDR3 covers 16 residues. Germline CDR1 LNHNV, CDR2 YYDKDF (reference sequence). Losses at the gene ends were 1 base for V and 3 bases for J; bases not matched to a gene: 6. CDR3 amino acids: CATSRARTSGSYEQYF. The CDR3 coding sequence is TGTGCCACCAGCAGAGCCCGGACTAGCGGTAGCTACGAGCAGTACTTC.

V gene TRBV6-5 combines with J gene TRBJ1-1; no definite D call. This CDR3 contains 12 residues. In germline, CDR1 is MNHEY, CDR2 SVGAGI. V was pared by 5 bases and J by 7 bases, with 11 bases between. The CDR3 protein is CASSRDTGEAFF. DNA of the CDR3: TGTGCCAGCAGTCGAGACACTGGTGAAGCTTTCTTT.

The V and J genes are TRBV18 and TRBJ2-2; 8 bases agree with TRBD2. Unmatched junction bases numbered 5, after V lost 1 base and J lost 7 bases. Germline lookup yields CDR1 KGHSH and CDR2 LQKENI. The CDR3 extends over 15 amino acids. The CDR3 region is CASSPLGLAGGELFF. CDR3 in DNA: TGTGCCAGCTCACCACTCGGACTAGCTGGCGGGGAGCTGTTTTTT.

Only a few counts were recorded for this clone. The chain links TRBV28 to TRBJ1-1; 7 positions match TRBD1. The CDR3 has 14 amino acids. The V gene end was trimmed by 6 bases and the J gene end by 4 bases; junction bases not matched to a gene: 8. The V gene's germline CDR1 is MDHEN and CDR2 SYDVKM. The CDR3 coding sequence is TGTGCCAGCAGGGTACAGGGGCCCTCCACTGAAGCTTTCTTT. Amino acids: CASRVQGPSTEAFF.

The chain employs TRBV7-2 and TRBJ2-7, with 14 bases matching TRBD2. The V gene end was trimmed by 5 bases and the J gene end by 2 bases; junction bases not matched to a gene: 8. Looked up from germline, CDR1 is SGHTA and CDR2 is FQGNSA. The CDR3 runs 17 residues. The CDR3 sequence: CASSTGTSGGSTYEQYF. DNA of the CDR3: TGTGCCAGCAGCACTGGGACTAGCGGGGGCTCCACCTACGAGCAGTACTTC.

The V gene is TRBV30, the J gene TRBJ1-2; tentative D call: TRBD1 (5 bases). V was shortened by 4 bases and J by 4 bases, with 13 bases between the two germline ends. Germline CDR1 reads GTSNPN; CDR2 reads SVGIG (reference sequence). The CDR3 extends over 13 amino acids. The DNA of the CDR3 is TGTGCCTGGAATCGGGACCGTCCCTATGGCTACACCTTC. It translates to CAWNRDRPYGYTF.

This chain uses TRBV4-3 with TRBJ2-3; TRBD1 matches at 8 bases. This CDR3 has 17 amino acids. V trimming: 0 bases; J trimming: 2 bases; junction bases outside the gene matches: 7. Germline assignment: CDR1 LGHNA and CDR2 YSLEER. The CDR3 here is CASSQEFRQGTTDTQYF. CDR3 DNA sequence: TGCGCCAGCAGCCAAGAATTCCGACAGGGGACCACAGATACGCAGTATTTT.

Written as DNA, the CDR3 is TGCGCCAGCAGCTTACCGGGACATAATTACAATGAGCAGTTCTTC. This gives the protein CASSLPGHNYNEQFF. V gene TRBV5-1 combines with J gene TRBJ2-1, with a possible D match to TRBD1 (6 bases). The length of the CDR3 is 15 residues. Germline-derived CDR1 and CDR2 are SGHRS and YFSETQ. V shed 2 bases and J shed 4 bases, with 13 bases lying between them.

The chain is built from TRBV5-4 and TRBJ1-1; D is possibly TRBD1 (5 bases). Germline loops: CDR1 SGHNT, CDR2 YYREEE (reference sequence). The CDR3 extends over 14 amino acids. The V end was cut by 4 bases, the J end by 1 base, with 11 bases between. CDR3 region: CASSVGGRNTEAFF. The CDR3 nucleotides read TGTGCCAGCAGCGTCGGGGGGAGGAACACTGAAGCTTTCTTT.

The chain links TRBV5-1 to TRBJ1-2, with D uncertain. Per the germline V gene, CDR1 is SGHRS and CDR2 is YFSETQ. This CDR3 has 15 amino acids. The V gene lost 0 bases and the J gene lost 6 bases, with 15 bases spanning the gap. The CDR3 region has the DNA TGCGCCAGCAGCTTGGCCGGGGTAGAAGGGCATGGCTACACCTTC. Translation: CASSLAGVEGHGYTF.

This chain joins TRBV7-3 and TRBJ2-6, with TRBD1 matching over 9 bases. The J segment lost 2 bases and the V segment lost 11 bases, leaving 7 bases of the junction unmatched. The length of the CDR3 is 15 residues. Germline V gene lookup returns CDR1 SGHTA and CDR2 FQGTGA. CDR3: CASGQGKTGANVLTF. In DNA form, the CDR3 reads TGTGCCTCAGGACAGGGGAAAACTGGGGCCAACGTCCTGACTTTC. Complete variable domain (other parts from reference TRBV7-3 and TRBJ2-6): GAGVSQTPSNKVTEKGKYVELRCDPISGHTALYWYRQSLGQGPEFLIYFQGTGAADDSGLPNDRFFAVRPEGSVSTLKIQRTERGDSAVYLCASGQGKTGANVLTFGAGSRLTVL.

This clone was picked up one time. This chain uses TRBV7-3 with TRBJ2-1; 9 nucleotides line up with TRBD2. From germline, CDR1 is SGHTA and CDR2 FQGTGA. After removal of 6 bases from V and 0 bases from J, the junction contained 9 bases not matched to a gene. The CDR3 is 17 residues long. The CDR3 coding sequence is TGTGCCAGCAGTGGGCTAGCGGGGCCGAGCTCCTACAATGAGCAGTTCTTC. Amino acid sequence: CASSGLAGPSSYNEQFF.

The gene calls are TRBV7-6 and TRBJ2-7; tentative D call: TRBD1 (5 bases). This CDR3 comprises 15 residues. Trimming left V 5 bases short and J 2 bases short, with 16 bases between. CDR1 SGHVS and CDR2 FNYEAQ come from the germline V gene. The CDR3 is CASSPAEKGTYEQYF. The CDR3 DNA reads as TGTGCCAGCAGCCCGGCCGAGAAGGGGACCTACGAGCAGTACTTC.

The chain recombines TRBV5-1 with TRBJ2-2; 7 nucleotides line up with TRBD1. The CDR3 has 16 residues. The germline V gene encodes CDR1 SGHRS and CDR2 YFSETQ. V shed 4 bases, J shed 2 bases, and the junction held 8 bases outside the gene matches. The CDR3 DNA reads as TGCGCCAGCAGCCAAGAGGGGACAGCCAACACCGGGGAGCTGTTTTTT. It specifies CASSQEGTANTGELFF.

This clone came up once. The V gene is TRBV7-8, the J gene TRBJ1-1; unclear D gene. This CDR3 region has 18 residues. The germline CDR1 and CDR2 sequences are SGHVS and FQNEAQ. Trimming shortened V by 2 bases and J by 0 bases, and 19 bases separated the two germline ends. CDR3 sequence reads: CASSLKYDIVRVNTEAFF. DNA of the CDR3: TGTGCCAGCAGCTTAAAGTACGACATCGTGCGGGTGAACACTGAAGCTTTCTTT.

This sequence joins TRBV30 and TRBJ1-5, with D tentatively TRBD1 (5 bases). This CDR3 comprises 13 residues. From germline, CDR1 is GTSNPN and CDR2 SVGIG (reference sequence). V gave up 4 bases and J gave up 3 bases, with 10 bases separating them. CDR3: CAWTDSHNQPQHF. Here the CDR3 DNA reads TGTGCCTGGACTGACAGTCACAATCAGCCCCAGCATTTT.

This chain connects TRBV7-6 to TRBJ1-5, with 7 positions matching TRBD1. This CDR3 has 17 residues. V trimming: 0 bases; J trimming: 2 bases; junction bases outside the gene matches: 7. CDR1 is SGHVS, CDR2 FNYEAQ, per germline. The CDR3 loop reads CASSLAGQYVGNQPQHF. CDR3 sequence (DNA): TGTGCCAGCAGCTTAGCGGGACAGTATGTGGGCAATCAGCCCCAGCATTTT.

The V and J genes are TRBV7-9 and TRBJ2-7; possibly TRBD1 or TRBD2 for D (5 bases each). The germline gives CDR1 SEHNR, CDR2 FQNEAQ (reference sequence). The length of the CDR3 is 15 residues. Trimming stripped 8 bases from V and 5 bases from J, with 22 bases between. The CDR3 loop reads CASGGRRGQGHEQYF. The CDR3 DNA follows: TGTGCCAGCGGGGGAAGGCGAGGGCAGGGCCACGAGCAGTACTTC.

The chain combines TRBV27 with TRBJ2-1, with TRBD2 as a possible D gene (5 bases). The CDR3 sequence is 14 residues long. Germline V gives CDR1 MNHEY, CDR2 SMNVEV (reference sequence). Trimming shortened V by 5 bases and J by 7 bases, and 15 bases separated the two germline ends. CDR3 sequence reads: CASSVSSRGNEQFF. For the CDR3, the DNA is TGTGCCAGCAGTGTCTCTAGTAGAGGGAATGAGCAGTTCTTC.